Below, 27 T cell receptor beta chains from the same sample are listed, as sequenced in a study of response to subunit inactivated influenza vaccine. Each CDR3 protein gets one entry after TCRdb re-called the RT-PCR reads with MiXCR. Here the sample spans 800,000 or so distinct CDR3 sequences, around 20% being singletons. The source material was PBMCs from blood, sampled 4 to 6 days after vaccination. All receptors derive from a man in his forties or fifties who received an inactivated influenza vaccine.

This clonotype was picked up many times. V gene TRBV7-9 combines with J gene TRBJ1-1; maybe TRBD1 (5 bases). CDR1 is SEHNR and CDR2 is FQNEAQ in the germline V gene (reference sequence). Trimming cost V 1 base and J 12 bases, with 12 bases left between them. The CDR3 has 12 amino acids. The CDR3 DNA follows: TGTGCCAGCAGCTTAGGAGGGGATCTTACTTTCTTT. This codes for CASSLGGDLTFF.

The chain uses TRBV3-1 and TRBJ2-3; 12 bases are a match to TRBD2. The ends lost 4 bases at V and 5 bases at J; junction bases unmatched: 4. The CDR3 is 15 residues long. The germline CDR1 and CDR2 sequences are LGHDT and YNNKEL (reference sequence). In DNA form, the CDR3 reads TGTGCCAGCAGCCGACTAGCGGGGGCTCGAGATACGCAGTATTTT. Its translation is CASSRLAGARDTQYF.

This clonotype was counted a few times. The chain recombines TRBV3-1 with TRBJ1-3; possibly TRBD1 for D (6 bases). Trimming shortened V by 3 bases and J by 1 base, and 16 bases separated the two germline ends. Germline CDR1 reads LGHDT; CDR2 reads YNNKEL (reference sequence). The CDR3 contains 17 residues. Written as DNA, the CDR3 is TGTGCCAGCAGCCAGTGGGCATCACAGGGATCTGGAAACACCATATATTTT. Its translation is CASSQWASQGSGNTIYF.

V and J are TRBV27 and TRBJ2-7; no firm D call. Between the trimmed V and J ends, which lost 5 bases and 0 bases, there was a span of 11 bases. This CDR3 comprises 14 residues. The germline V gene encodes CDR1 MNHEY and CDR2 SMNVEV (reference sequence). The CDR3 coding sequence is TGTGCCAGCAGTCCATACTGGAGCTCCTACGAGCAGTACTTC. This translates into CASSPYWSSYEQYF.

The genes are TRBV27 and TRBJ2-4; D possibly corresponds to TRBD2 (6 bases). Germline CDR1 MNHEY, CDR2 SMNVEV (reference sequence). The CDR3 has 15 amino acids. V was trimmed by 2 bases and J by 2 bases, leaving 10 bases between them. The CDR3 reads CASSLGGRSKNIQYF. The CDR3 DNA is TGTGCCAGCAGTTTAGGAGGGAGGTCCAAAAACATTCAGTACTTC.

The rearrangement joins TRBV12-3 or TRBV12-4 to TRBJ2-1; the D gene is possibly TRBD2 (6 bases). Trimming pared 8 bases from V and 6 bases from J, leaving 17 bases between. The length of the CDR3 is 14 residues. The CDR3 nucleotides read TGTGCCAGCGGGTTCGGGGGAGGACCCAATGAGCAGTTCTTC. Translating gives CASGFGGGPNEQFF.

The chain links TRBV5-1 to TRBJ2-7; the D gene is possibly TRBD2 (6 bases). This CDR3 has 15 amino acids. Trimming pared 5 bases from V and 0 bases from J, leaving 15 bases between. From germline, CDR1 is SGHRS and CDR2 YFSETQ. The CDR3 nucleotides read TGCGCCAGCAGACGCGGGACTGGGAGCTCCTACGAGCAGTACTTC. Amino acid sequence: CASRRGTGSSYEQYF.

This clonotype was counted only a few times. The chain carries TRBV20-1 and TRBJ1-5; D not certain. The CDR3 has 13 amino acids. The germline V gene encodes CDR1 DFQATT and CDR2 SNEGSKA (reference sequence). The V and J ends lost 1 base and 7 bases respectively, with 11 bases between them. CDR3 residues: CSARGAPSQPQHF. The CDR3 coding sequence is TGCAGTGCTAGAGGCGCCCCGAGCCAGCCCCAGCATTTT.

The chain employs TRBV7-6 and TRBJ2-2; 9 nucleotides line up with TRBD2. This CDR3 has 15 amino acids. The germline gives CDR1 SGHVS, CDR2 FNYEAQ. After removal of 6 bases from V and 6 bases from J, the junction contained 8 bases not matched to a gene. In DNA, the CDR3 is TGTGCCAGCAGGCTTAGCGGGAGCGGGTCCGGGGAGCTGTTTTTT. Translated: CASRLSGSGSGELFF.

This clonotype was counted at least ten times. The rearrangement joins TRBV12-3 or TRBV12-4 to TRBJ2-7; D might be TRBD1 or TRBD2, each matching 5 bases. There are 15 residues in the CDR3. V shed 3 bases and J shed 2 bases, with 14 bases lying between them. The CDR3 DNA reads as TGTGCCAGCAGTTTCGGCCCGCGAGGGGCCTACGAGCAGTACTTC. It codes for CASSFGPRGAYEQYF.

The genes are TRBV9 and TRBJ1-2, with D possibly matching TRBD1 (5 bases). V dropped 5 bases and J dropped 4 bases, with 21 bases sitting between them. Per germline, CDR1 SGDLS and CDR2 YYNGEE. CDR3 length: 16 amino acids. In DNA form, the CDR3 reads TGTGCCAGCAGTTTAATGGGGGACGGATCCTTCTATGGCTACACCTTC. This gives the protein CASSLMGDGSFYGYTF.

This clonotype has more than one count but fewer than ten. V gene TRBV5-6 combines with J gene TRBJ2-1; TRBD1 is a possible D gene (5 bases). Trimming took 2 bases from V and 8 from J, leaving 8 bases between them. The germline CDR1 and CDR2 sequences are SGHDT and YYEEEE. CDR3 length equals 12 residues. The CDR3 sequence: CASSLQVYEQFF. DNA of the CDR3: TGTGCCAGCAGCTTACAGGTCTATGAGCAGTTCTTC.

The V call is TRBV3-1, the J call TRBJ2-7; 8 bases agree with TRBD1. CDR3 size: 15 residues. With 1 base clipped from V and 5 bases from J, the junction kept 7 bases outside the gene matches. From germline, CDR1 is LGHDT and CDR2 YNNKEL (reference sequence). The CDR3 DNA is TGTGCCAGCAGCCAAGTCGGAGGACAGGGTAACGAGCAGTACTTC. This codes for CASSQVGGQGNEQYF.

The chain combines TRBV7-2 with TRBJ2-7; TRBD2 is a possible D gene (6 bases). The CDR3 extends over 14 amino acids. Trimming removed 8 bases from V and 3 bases from J, with 17 bases in between. Germline lookup yields CDR1 SGHTA and CDR2 FQGNSA. The CDR3 DNA follows: TGTGCCAGCGGGAAGCGGGTGGCCAGCTACGAGCAGTACTTC. Amino acid sequence: CASGKRVASYEQYF.

This clonotype was observed a few times. The V call is TRBV5-6, the J call TRBJ2-7, with 9 bases aligning to TRBD1. The CDR3 sequence is 16 residues long. Germline CDR1 and CDR2: SGHDT and YYEEEE. V lost 4 bases, J lost 4 bases, and 12 bases stayed unmatched. CDR3 nucleotide sequence: TGTGCCAGCAGCACAATAGGACAGGGGCCCCCTTACGAGCAGTACTTC. This translates into CASSTIGQGPPYEQYF. Full variable domain (remainder filled in from reference TRBV5-6 and TRBJ2-7): DAGVTQSPTHLIKTRGQQVTLRCSPKSGHDTVSWYQQALGQGPQFIFQYYEEEERQRGNFPDRFSGHQFPNYSSELNVNALLLGDSALYLCASSTIGQGPPYEQYFGPGTRLTVT.

This chain uses TRBV15 with TRBJ2-7, with D tentatively TRBD1 (5 bases). V was clipped by 0 bases and J by 4 bases, with 13 bases between them. The CDR3 covers 15 residues. The germline gives CDR1 LNHNV, CDR2 YYDKDF (reference sequence). CDR3 sequence reads: CATSRDPGIRYEQYF. The CDR3 coding sequence is TGTGCCACCAGCAGAGATCCAGGGATTCGGTACGAGCAGTACTTC.

This chain links TRBV28 with TRBJ2-1, with 14 bases fitting TRBD2. CDR1 and CDR2 from the germline V gene are MDHEN and SYDVKM. The CDR3 is 18 residues long. V was clipped by 5 bases and J by 1 base; unmatched bases: 7. CDR3 region: CASSIGLAGGFSYNEQFF. Here the CDR3 DNA reads TGTGCCAGCAGTATCGGACTAGCGGGGGGATTTTCCTACAATGAGCAGTTCTTC.

V usage is TRBV20-1 and J usage is TRBJ2-7, with D tentatively TRBD1 (6 bases). Germline-derived CDR1 and CDR2 are DFQATT and SNEGSKA (reference sequence). Trimming cost V 4 bases and J 6 bases, with 25 bases left between them. This CDR3 spans 16 amino acids. The CDR3 DNA follows: TGCAGTGCTACACGGACCGGGACACTAACTGTAGGCGAGCAGTACTTC. This encodes CSATRTGTLTVGEQYF.

This chain links TRBV19 with TRBJ2-2, with TRBD2 matching 10 bases. CDR3 length: 14 residues. CDR1 is LNHDA, CDR2 SQIVND, per germline (reference sequence). V was pared by 7 bases and J by 7 bases, with 6 bases of the junction left unmatched. CDR3 loop: CASKLAGYNGELFF. CDR3 coding DNA: TGTGCCAGTAAACTAGCGGGGTACAACGGGGAGCTGTTTTTT.

This clonotype was counted at least ten times. V gene TRBV10-3 combines with J gene TRBJ2-1; the match to TRBD2 covers 12 bases. The length of the CDR3 is 15 residues. CDR1 ENHRY and CDR2 SYGVKD come from the germline V gene. V gave up 4 bases and J gave up 4 bases; unmatched junction bases: 2. CDR3 DNA: TGTGCCATCAGTGCAGGACTAGCGGGGTACAATGAGCAGTTCTTC. Its translation is CAISAGLAGYNEQFF.

This clonotype occurred a few times. The chain joins TRBV5-1 to TRBJ1-4; possible D gene TRBD1, 5 bases. V lost 1 base and J 0 bases, leaving 10 bases between the germline ends. Germline assignment: CDR1 SGHRS and CDR2 YFSETQ. The CDR3 extends over 16 amino acids. The CDR3 coding sequence is TGCGCCAGCAGCTTGCAGGGAGCCGCAACTAATGAAAAACTGTTTTTT. This gives the protein CASSLQGAATNEKLFF.

This clonotype was counted a few times. The chain has TRBV6-2 or TRBV6-3 and TRBJ2-7; 8 bases are shared with TRBD2. V lost 7 bases to trimming and J lost 2 bases; unmatched junction nucleotides: 10. There are 15 residues in the CDR3. Germline CDR1 and CDR2: MNHEY and SVGEGT. The CDR3 protein is CASKRAGGGTYEQYF. Here the CDR3 DNA reads TGTGCCAGCAAGAGAGCCGGGGGGGGCACCTACGAGCAGTACTTC.

The chain has TRBV6-5 and TRBJ1-6; D gene ambiguous. The CDR3 length is 16 residues. CDR1 MNHEY and CDR2 SVGAGI come from the germline V gene. V was clipped by 0 bases and J by 6 bases, with 12 bases between them. The CDR3 coding sequence is TGTGCCAGCAGTTACTCCAGACAAAACCTTAATTCACCCCTCCACTTT. Its translation: CASSYSRQNLNSPLHF.

In this sample, this clonotype turned up many times. The chain employs TRBV3-1 and TRBJ2-7, with 9 bases identical to TRBD1. This CDR3 contains 15 residues. Looked up from germline, CDR1 is LGHDT and CDR2 is YNNKEL (reference sequence). The J segment lost 4 bases and the V segment lost 1 base, leaving 5 bases of the junction unmatched. CDR3 sequence (DNA): TGTGCCAGCAGCCAAGGAGGGACAGGGAGGTACGAGCAGTACTTC. This codes for CASSQGGTGRYEQYF.

This chain joins TRBV20-1 and TRBJ2-7; D call uncertain. With 6 bases removed from V and 3 bases from J, the gap between germline ends came to 15 bases. Germline V gene data show CDR1 as DFQATT and CDR2 as SNEGSKA (reference sequence). The CDR3 contains 13 residues. The CDR3 reads CSAASPGGYEQYF. CDR3 nucleotides: TGCAGTGCCGCATCACCGGGCGGCTACGAGCAGTACTTC.

This clonotype was observed a handful of times. The rearrangement uses TRBV6-5 and TRBJ2-7; D might be TRBD1 or TRBD2, each matching 5 bases. The germline gives CDR1 MNHEY, CDR2 SVGAGI. The CDR3 consists of 16 residues. V was pared by 2 bases and J by 3 bases, with 17 bases between. The chain's CDR3 is CASSYARGRVGYEQYF. CDR3 nucleotide sequence: TGTGCCAGCAGTTACGCCCGGGGCAGAGTCGGCTACGAGCAGTACTTC.

This clonotype has a handful of counts. The V gene is TRBV7-2, the J gene TRBJ1-1; D is perhaps TRBD1 (5 bases). V dropped 6 bases and J dropped 5 bases, with 16 bases sitting between them. Germline V lookup: CDR1 SGHTA, CDR2 FQGNSA. The CDR3 has 14 amino acids. CDR3 protein: CASSLQGGATEAFF. CDR3 in DNA: TGTGCCAGCAGTCTCCAGGGAGGGGCGACTGAAGCTTTCTTT.